Each of the 29 T cell receptor beta chains below was sequenced from the same sample in a study of blood T cells in healthy people across ages (dated by TCRdb to about 2015). Library prep was done by 5' RACE. The instrument given in TCRdb is Illumina HiSeq 2500. A second PCR of roughly 6 to 11 cycles was run with a J-beta primer mix and a sample-barcoded 5' primer. In TCRdb, the public reads were trimmed at Q25 with fastp and aligned with MiXCR, with productive beta chains retained. Rows matching on CDR3 protein sequence are summarized as one entry with the most common DNA and genes. This sample comprises over 950,000 distinct CDR3 sequences, about 53% of them detected only once. The ten top clones hold about a fifth of the sample. Sequencing used blood. These receptors were taken from a woman aged 60 to 75 in good health.

V and J are TRBV2 and TRBJ2-3; tentative D call: TRBD1 (6 bases). The CDR3 is 14 amino acids. From germline, CDR1 is SNHLY and CDR2 FYNNEI. Trimming shortened V by 3 bases and J by 6 bases, and 13 bases separated the two germline ends. CDR3 protein: CASSDGQGMDTQYF. CDR3 in DNA: TGTGCCAGCAGTGATGGTCAGGGGATGGATACGCAGTATTTT. Full variable domain (missing parts from reference TRBV2 and TRBJ2-3): EPEVTQTPSHQVTQMGQEVILRCVPISNHLYFYWYRQILGQKVEFLVSFYNNEISEKSEIFDDQFSVERPDGSNFTLKIRSTKLEDSAMYFCASSDGQGMDTQYFGPGTRLTVL.

The genes are TRBV3-1 and TRBJ1-4; TRBD1 is a possible D gene (6 bases). Trimming removed 3 bases at V and 0 bases at J, with 20 bases between. This CDR3 region has 19 residues. The germline CDR1 and CDR2 sequences are LGHDT and YNNKEL (reference sequence). The CDR3 loop is CASSHGKRGAGSTNEKLFF. CDR3 bases: TGTGCCAGCAGCCACGGAAAGAGGGGGGCAGGGTCAACTAATGAAAAACTGTTTTTT.

This clonotype occurred a few times. The chain links TRBV28 to TRBJ2-5; possible D gene TRBD1, 6 bases. Germline assignment: CDR1 MDHEN and CDR2 SYDVKM. The CDR3 loop spans 13 amino acids. V lost 6 bases to trimming and J lost 7 bases, with 15 bases between them. Written as DNA, the CDR3 is TGTGCCAGCAGCGAACAGGGCCCAAGGACCCAGTACTTC. It specifies CASSEQGPRTQYF.

V is TRBV7-3 and J is TRBJ2-5; D ambiguous. The CDR3 sequence is 13 residues long. Trimming took 5 bases from V and 4 from J, leaving 11 bases between them. Per the germline V gene, CDR1 is SGHTA and CDR2 is FQGTGA. CDR3 DNA sequence: TGTGCCAGCAGCACCTCCCCACTAGAGACCCAGTACTTC. Translation: CASSTSPLETQYF.

The V call is TRBV12-3 or TRBV12-4, the J call TRBJ1-2; a weak D match, TRBD1 (5 bases). Trimming removed 7 bases from V and 12 bases from J, with 15 bases in between. CDR3 size: 11 residues. CDR3 residues: CASNPRDGHTF. Written as DNA, the CDR3 is TGTGCCAGCAACCCTCGGGACGGCCACACCTTC.

The rearrangement links TRBV7-9 to TRBJ2-2, with D unclear. V lost 1 base to trimming and J lost 1 base, with 7 bases between them. The CDR3 extends over 15 amino acids. The germline gives CDR1 SEHNR, CDR2 FQNEAQ (reference sequence). CDR3 sequence: CASSLDGWNTGELFF. The CDR3 nucleotides are TGTGCCAGCAGCTTAGACGGGTGGAACACCGGGGAGCTGTTTTTT.

This clonotype was counted a few times. The chain joins TRBV4-2 to TRBJ1-4; a possible D gene is TRBD1 (6 bases). The V gene lost 0 bases and the J gene lost 3 bases, with 17 bases spanning the gap. The CDR3 runs to 18 residues. CDR1 LGHNA and CDR2 YNFKEQ come from the germline V gene. CDR3 in amino acids: CASSQDVQGPNPNEKLFF. As DNA, the CDR3 is TGTGCCAGCAGCCAAGATGTACAGGGTCCTAACCCTAATGAAAAACTGTTTTTT.

Only a few counts were recorded for this clonotype. The V and J genes are TRBV29-1 and TRBJ2-7; D remains ambiguous. This CDR3 is 13 amino acids long. The V end lost 3 bases, the J end lost 3 bases, and 12 bases lay between the germline ends. The germline V gene has CDR1 SQVTM and CDR2 ANQGSEA. This CDR3 reads CSVDDGSFYEQYF. CDR3 bases: TGCAGCGTTGATGACGGCAGTTTCTACGAGCAGTACTTC.

In this sample, this clonotype turned up a few times. The CDR3 region has the DNA TGTGCCAGCAGCATTACCGCCGGGAGCCTTAGAAACATTCAGTACTTC. As protein: CASSITAGSLRNIQYF. This sequence joins TRBV11-2 and TRBJ2-4, with a possible D match to TRBD2 (6 bases). This CDR3 is 16 amino acids long. Germline CDR1 is SGHAT and CDR2 is FQNNGV. The ends were cut back, 5 bases at V and 6 bases at J, with 20 bases in the middle.

The genes are TRBV11-3 and TRBJ2-7; D is unclear. Trimming pared 5 bases from V and 1 base from J, leaving 12 bases between. The CDR3 spans 14 residues. CDR1 and CDR2 (germline): SGHNT, YENEEA. CDR3 loop: CASSPRVTSYEQYF. Here the CDR3 DNA reads TGTGCCAGCAGCCCCCGGGTCACTTCCTACGAGCAGTACTTC.

This rearrangement joins TRBV11-2 to TRBJ2-3; no firm D call. The CDR3 contains 14 residues. Germline values: CDR1 SGHAT, CDR2 FQNNGV. V was clipped by 5 bases and J by 6 bases, with 15 bases between them. The CDR3 DNA is TGTGCCAGCAGCGTAGGGTCCTCCATGGATACGCAGTATTTT. This encodes CASSVGSSMDTQYF.

Only a few counts were recorded for this clonotype. This chain joins TRBV4-1 and TRBJ1-1; 9 bases line up with TRBD1. This CDR3 contains 14 residues. V lost 8 bases and J lost 1; bases outside the gene matches: 5. Germline CDR1 is MGHRA and CDR2 is YSYEKL. The CDR3 DNA is TGCGCCAGCCTGGACAGGGGACGGAACACTGAAGCTTTCTTT. It is translated as CASLDRGRNTEAFF.

The CDR3 protein is CASSYRSFYREEDNEQFF. In DNA, the CDR3 is TGTGCCAGCAGTTACCGATCCTTTTACAGGGAAGAGGACAATGAGCAGTTCTTC. The chain uses TRBV6-5 and TRBJ2-1; maybe TRBD1 (6 bases). Trimming removed 2 bases from V and 5 bases from J, with 22 bases in between. The CDR3 has 18 amino acids. Germline CDR1 MNHEY, CDR2 SVGAGI.

This clonotype was seen only a few times. The V call is TRBV5-6, the J call TRBJ1-4; D call uncertain. The CDR3 extends over 15 amino acids. The germline V and J ends were trimmed by 4 bases and 2 bases, with 12 bases remaining between them. CDR1 is SGHDT, CDR2 YYEEEE, per germline. The CDR3 protein is CASSPQAWTNEKLFF. The CDR3 DNA follows: TGTGCCAGCAGCCCCCAGGCGTGGACTAATGAAAAACTGTTTTTT.

The V and J genes are TRBV30 and TRBJ1-6; D remains ambiguous. The CDR3 has 13 residues. Germline assignment: CDR1 GTSNPN and CDR2 SVGIG (reference sequence). Trimming shortened V by 3 bases and J by 6 bases, and 9 bases separated the two germline ends. CDR3 amino acids: CAWSERINSPLHF. The CDR3 DNA sequence: TGTGCCTGGAGCGAACGGATTAATTCACCCCTCCACTTT.

The chain has TRBV9 and TRBJ2-7; 11 bases are shared with TRBD1. The CDR3 runs 15 residues. The V gene end was trimmed by 3 bases and the J gene end by 5 bases; junction bases not matched to a gene: 7. Germline V gene data show CDR1 as SGDLS and CDR2 as YYNGEE. The CDR3 bases are TGTGCCAGCAGCGGGCGTGGGACAGGGGGAGACGAGCAGTACTTC. Translation gives CASSGRGTGGDEQYF.

The table lists this clonotype with a count of one. One end of the junction fails to match germline, which may point to a read error. V usage is TRBV7-2 and J usage is TRBJ2-1, with D possibly being TRBD2 (5 bases). CDR1 is SGHTA and CDR2 is FQGNSA in the germline V gene. The CDR3 consists of 17 residues. Here the CDR3 DNA reads TGTGCCAACAGCTTTCCTAACCGACTACCCCAAAACAATGAGCAGTTCTTC. Translating gives CANSFPNRLPQNNEQFF.

This clonotype turned up a few times. The chain uses TRBV10-3 and TRBJ1-2; 7 nucleotides agree with TRBD1. J gave up 3 bases and V 5 bases, and 6 bases lay outside the gene matches. CDR3 size: 14 residues. In germline, CDR1 is ENHRY, CDR2 SYGVKD. The CDR3 here is CAISTTTGDYGYTF. The CDR3 nucleotides read TGTGCCATCAGTACGACCACAGGGGACTATGGCTACACCTTC.

V gene TRBV30 combines with J gene TRBJ2-3; D may be TRBD1 (7 bases). The germline CDR1 and CDR2 sequences are GTSNPN and SVGIG (reference sequence). The CDR3 is 13 amino acids. CDR3 sequence (DNA): TGTGCTTCACAGGGGAGGTGGACAGATACGCAGTATTTT. It specifies CASQGRWTDTQYF.

This clonotype was seen a handful of times. The CDR3 coding sequence is TGTGCCAGCAGTGACCCTCAGAGGGCTGGTTCACCCCTCCACTTT. It yields the protein CASSDPQRAGSPLHF. The rearrangement joins TRBV25-1 to TRBJ1-6, with unresolved D. CDR1 MGHDK and CDR2 SYGVNS come from the germline V gene. V was shortened by 3 bases and J by 9 bases, with 15 bases between the two germline ends. The CDR3 extends over 15 amino acids.

The chain carries TRBV6-2 or TRBV6-3 and TRBJ2-1; TRBD1 or TRBD2 may be the D gene (5 bases each). The V and J ends lost 0 bases and 0 bases respectively, with 12 bases between them. This CDR3 region has 17 residues. Germline V gene data show CDR1 as MNHEY and CDR2 as SVGEGT. Here the CDR3 DNA reads TGTGCCAGCAGTTACTCTAGGGACCCACCCTCCTACAATGAGCAGTTCTTC. Protein sequence: CASSYSRDPPSYNEQFF.

This rearrangement joins TRBV12-3 or TRBV12-4 to TRBJ1-5; D might be TRBD1 (6 bases). Trimming removed 5 bases at V and 7 bases at J, with 12 bases between. The CDR3 is made up of 13 amino acids. CDR3 DNA: TGTGCCAGCAGTGTGGGGGGGCGGCAGCCCCAGCATTTT. Amino acid sequence: CASSVGGRQPQHF.

The chain links TRBV9 to TRBJ2-7; D may be TRBD1 (6 bases). This CDR3 region has 14 residues. Trimming removed 0 bases at V and 5 bases at J, with 12 bases between. Germline V CDR1 and CDR2: SGDLS, YYNGEE. CDR3 region: CASSVGTAQNEQYF. The CDR3 DNA reads TGTGCCAGCAGCGTAGGGACAGCCCAAAACGAGCAGTACTTC.

This sequence joins TRBV3-1 and TRBJ2-7; D gene uncertain. V shed 3 bases and J shed 3 bases, with 9 bases lying between them. CDR1 LGHDT and CDR2 YNNKEL come from the germline V gene (reference sequence). The CDR3 consists of 13 residues. Written as DNA, the CDR3 is TGTGCCAGCAGCCATCGCGGTAACTACGAGCAGTACTTC. This translates into CASSHRGNYEQYF.

Note on this clonotype: A read error may account for a junction end that differs from germline. The V and J genes are TRBV5-1 and TRBJ1-2, with 7 bases fitting TRBD1. CDR3 length: 14 amino acids. Germline values: CDR1 SGHRS, CDR2 YFSETQ. CDR3 sequence: CVSSAGRGRYGHTF. CDR3 coding DNA: TGCGTCAGCTCCGCGGGCAGGGGGAGATATGGCCACACCTTC.

V usage is TRBV6-2 or TRBV6-3 and J usage is TRBJ1-2; D ambiguous. The CDR3 consists of 14 residues. The V end lost 6 bases, the J end lost 2 bases, and 13 bases lay between the germline ends. CDR1 and CDR2 from the germline V gene are MNHEY and SVGEGT. The CDR3 reads CASSYGSGNYGYTF. Here the CDR3 DNA reads TGTGCCAGCAGCTACGGGTCGGGGAACTATGGCTACACCTTC.

In its sample, this clonotype was seen a few times. The J gene is TRBJ2-7, the V gene TRBV10-3, with 10 bases that match TRBD2. The V segment lost 1 base and the J segment 6 bases; nucleotides outside the gene matches: 3. Per the germline V gene, CDR1 is ENHRY and CDR2 is SYGVKD. This CDR3 comprises 14 residues. CDR3 region: CAISELAGGSEQYF. The DNA of the CDR3 is TGTGCCATCAGTGAGTTAGCGGGAGGTTCCGAGCAGTACTTC.

This clonotype came up a few times. A read error may produce the germline difference seen at one junction end. The chain uses TRBV14 and TRBJ1-1, with D uncertain. This CDR3 is built from 13 residues. The germline V gene encodes CDR1 SGHDN and CDR2 FVKESK. The DNA for the CDR3 is TGCGCCAGCAGCCCCTTTGGTGGGTCTGAAGCTTTCTTT. Protein: CASSPFGGSEAFF.

The chain combines TRBV6-5 with TRBJ2-3; 7 bases agree with TRBD2. V trimming: 0 bases; J trimming: 3 bases; junction bases outside the gene matches: 12. This CDR3 contains 18 residues. Per the germline V gene, CDR1 is MNHEY and CDR2 is SVGAGI. The CDR3 protein is CASSYSDRGGGSTDTQYF. The CDR3 coding sequence is TGTGCCAGCAGTTACTCAGATAGGGGCGGGGGTAGTACAGATACGCAGTATTTT.